This T cell receptor (beta chain) was sequenced during a study of cytomegalovirus exposure and HLA in healthy donors. About the study: A data release that came early held 80 million or so unique TCRs from HLA-typed donors.

Trimming shortened V by 2 bases and J by 7 bases, and 12 bases separated the two germline ends. CDR1 SEHNR and CDR2 FQNEAQ come from the germline V gene (reference sequence). The CDR3 contains 14 residues. This clone was counted once. No antigen is known for it. The PCR employed 60 Vbeta primers together with 13 Jbeta primers. Assay: immunoSEQ multiplex PCR; the TCRdb copy retains only in-frame clones and omits some. In the table there are 150,000 to 200,000 clones, 87% of which are singletons. Study conclusions and caveats: Researchers reportedly found TCR beta sequences accurately predicted most subjects' HLA-A and HLA-B alleles. Many donors carried some public TCRs, although rarity characterized most TCR sequences. Earlier results showed most TCR beta V segments being productive about 87% or about 30% of the time.

This clonotype was obtained from a girl under three years old in good health and CMV-seronegative. The rearrangement uses TRBV7-9 and TRBJ2-1; D is perhaps TRBD1 (5 bases). The specimen was PBMCs. Here the CDR3 reads CASSLMGGANEQFF. The CDR3 bases are TGTGCCAGCAGCTTAATGGGTGGGGCTAATGAGCAGTTCTTC.